Listed below are T cell receptor beta chains from one sample, sequenced in a study of blood T cell repertoires in COVID-19. Libraries were prepared by immunoSEQ multiplex PCR; TCRdb keeps only in-frame clonotypes and omits some of them. The data contain about 150,000 clones, around 85% of them seen just once; the ten biggest clones take up about 31%. The sequencing input was peripheral blood. The source of these receptors is a woman in her sixties with acute or convalescent COVID-19. Both conserved end residues are trimmed from each CDR3. The order of the fields is V gene, J gene, CDR3 protein.

V: TRBV5-6; J: TRBJ1-2; CDR3: ASSLVAGGRLNYGYT
V: TRBV18; J: TRBJ1-5; CDR3: ASSPIGQGAQPQH
V: TRBV18; J: TRBJ1-2; CDR3: ASSPDGQSYGYT
V: TRBV4-2; J: TRBJ1-5; CDR3: ASSREASYNQPQH
V: TRBV9; J: TRBJ2-5; CDR3: ASSASPRKETQY
V: TRBV5-6; J: TRBJ1-2; CDR3: ASSLRGFYGYT
V: TRBV3-1/TRBV3-2; J: TRBJ1-3; CDR3: ASSQDGAGNTIY
V: TRBV10-3; J: TRBJ2-5; CDR3: AISPDGQRETQY
V: TRBV11-2; J: TRBJ1-2; CDR3: ASSPRTEDGYT
V: TRBV5-8; J: TRBJ2-4; CDR3: ASSETVAKNIQY
V: TRBV4-1; J: TRBJ1-3; CDR3: ASRLDRSNLGNTIY
V: TRBV9; J: TRBJ1-3; CDR3: ASSVGQAAPGNTIY
V: TRBV6-5; J: TRBJ1-6; CDR3: ASSPERDRVALH
V: TRBV5-1; J: TRBJ2-3; CDR3: ASSFLAGGSDTQY
V: TRBV2; J: TRBJ1-2; CDR3: ASSSVGLDGYT
V: TRBV30; J: TRBJ2-3; CDR3: AWTTSNPDTQY
V: TRBV11-2; J: TRBJ1-5; CDR3: ASSPLGGPQH
V: TRBV5-6; J: TRBJ1-2; CDR3: ASSLISVQTDHNYGYT
V: TRBV27; J: TRBJ2-5; CDR3: ASSWGSSGHEETQY
V: TRBV10-2; J: TRBJ1-5; CDR3: ASSLGARNQPQH
V: TRBV6-5; J: TRBJ1-1; CDR3: ASSYSNRGRGTEAF
V: TRBV19; J: TRBJ2-1; CDR3: ASSIGRGDEQF
V: TRBV29-1; J: TRBJ2-5; CDR3: SVSGLALETQY
V: TRBV4-1; J: TRBJ1-2; CDR3: ASSQEAGQGRGYT
V: TRBV29-1; J: TRBJ1-3; CDR3: SVVTGGGNTIY
V: TRBV19; J: TRBJ2-2; CDR3: ASSTGGWAGELF
V: TRBV19; J: TRBJ2-5; CDR3: ASSPGGSSETQY
V: TRBV6-5; J: TRBJ2-2; CDR3: ASSYVGGASGELF
V: TRBV19; J: TRBJ1-2; CDR3: ASRYDRGVDGYT
V: TRBV19; J: TRBJ1-5; CDR3: ASSPWTGTIANQPQH
V: TRBV25-1; J: TRBJ2-2; CDR3: ASSEYSVTGELF
V: TRBV18; J: TRBJ2-7; CDR3: ASSNGGEQY
V: TRBV11-3; J: TRBJ2-1; CDR3: ASSPRSGGGNNEQF
V: TRBV5-5; J: TRBJ2-1; CDR3: ASSLPGTGVYNEQF
V: TRBV9; J: TRBJ1-1; CDR3: ASSRTGSPEAF
V: TRBV6-5; J: TRBJ2-6; CDR3: ASSSWGRGANVLT
V: TRBV14; J: TRBJ1-2; CDR3: ASSQGTPHGYT
V: TRBV27; J: TRBJ1-4; CDR3: ASSRRQGATNEKLF
V: TRBV5-1; J: TRBJ1-1; CDR3: ASSLASLIGDTEAF
V: TRBV3-1/TRBV3-2; J: TRBJ2-5; CDR3: ASSQGRTAWY
V: TRBV5-1; J: TRBJ1-1; CDR3: ASSLGTGGTEAF
V: TRBV5-1; J: TRBJ1-3; CDR3: ASHQGTSGNTIY
V: TRBV13; J: TRBJ2-5; CDR3: ASSLDGGATKTQY
V: TRBV6-5; J: TRBJ2-5; CDR3: ASSPGLAGVETQY
V: TRBV28; J: TRBJ2-5; CDR3: ASSRRLAGGWVSQY
V: TRBV18; J: TRBJ1-1; CDR3: ASSPLQGAGAEAF
V: TRBV9; J: TRBJ1-1; CDR3: ASSVGEGTGVTEAF
V: TRBV24-1; J: TRBJ1-6; CDR3: ASTFEGVSPLH